The clone carrying this TCR beta chain has just a few counts. Its antigen is unknown. Amplification of TCR beta used genomic DNA extracted from peripheral blood. This record belongs to a study of T cell repertoires in aging, cancer and after chemotherapy. Study-level background: Donors were grouped into six age bands spanning 30 or younger through 70 or older. Approximately 8 million TCR reads were in the whole dataset. Pre- and post-chemotherapy samples were paired from chronic lymphocytic leukemia patients treated with fludarabine- or bendamustine-based regimens.

The germline V gene encodes CDR1 SGHTA and CDR2 FQGTGA. The CDR3 contains 15 residues. V gave up 5 bases and J gave up 9 bases; unmatched junction bases: 9. General study results and limits: Healthy donors lost TCR diversity with age mainly through richness, cancer patients through richness and evenness.

A mixed TRB-A/B primer pool amplified rearranged TRB by multiplex touch-down PCR. TCRdb re-called the multiplex PCR reads with MiXCR, one entry per CDR3 protein. Here the sample spans about 8,600 distinct CDR3 sequences, 25% being singletons. The origin of this receptor is a human donor with a blood cancer. J is TRBJ2-1 and V is TRBV7-3; 11 bases are a match to TRBD2. Sequencing was done on a sample of blood. CDR3 protein: CASSPTSGSAGEQFF. DNA for the CDR3: TGTGCCAGCAGCCCAACTAGCGGGAGTGCGGGTGAGCAGTTCTTC.